Listed below are T cell receptor beta chains from one sample, sequenced in a study of blood T cell repertoires in COVID-19. TCRdb's table, derived via immunoSEQ multiplex PCR, lists solely in-frame clones and lacks some. The sample carries approximately 38,000 clones, about 80% recorded once. Sequenced sample: peripheral blood. These receptors were collected from a human donor with acute or convalescent COVID-19. The donor label of this sample is uncertain. Both conserved end residues are part of each CDR3. D genes are given only for firm matches. A row's size may be missing; if present it is once, few, many or a size class.

V: TRBV9
D: NA
size: NA
J: TRBJ1-6
DNA: TGTGCCAGCAGCGTGGGAGGAGGGGGGGGCAATTCACCCCTCCACTTT
CDR3: CASSVGGGGGNSPLHF

V: TRBV6-2/TRBV6-3
D: TRBD2
size: NA
J: TRBJ2-3
DNA: TGTGCCAGCAGTCTAGCGGGGACTAGCACAGATACGCAGTATTTT
CDR3: CASSLAGTSTDTQYF

V: TRBV7-9
D: TRBD1
size: NA
J: TRBJ2-5
DNA: TGTGCCAGCAGCGCCCCTGCCGGGACAGCTCTTGAAAAGTTGGAGACCCAGTACTTC
CDR3: CASSAPAGTALEKLETQYF

V: TRBV27
D: TRBD2
size: once
J: TRBJ2-1
DNA: TGTGCCAGCAGTTTCCCTAGCGGGGCGGGTGAGCAGTTCTTC
CDR3: CASSFPSGAGEQFF

V: TRBV24-1
D: TRBD1
size: NA
J: TRBJ2-1
DNA: TGTGCCACCAGCCCCGGGACAGGGGACCTCTACAATGAGCAGTTCTTC
CDR3: CATSPGTGDLYNEQFF

V: TRBV5-6
D: NA
size: NA
J: TRBJ1-2
DNA: TGTGCCAGCAGCTTGGTGGGGACATGGTATGGCTACACCTTC
CDR3: CASSLVGTWYGYTF

V: TRBV2
D: NA
size: NA
J: TRBJ2-5
DNA: TGTGCCAGCAGTGATTTACAGTCGCAAGAGACCCAGTACTTC
CDR3: CASSDLQSQETQYF

V: TRBV29-1
D: NA
size: NA
J: TRBJ2-5
DNA: TGCAGCGTTGAAAGCGGGACCCAGTACTTC
CDR3: CSVESGTQYF

V: TRBV19
D: TRBD1
size: NA
J: TRBJ1-5
DNA: TGTGCCAGTAGTCCGTCCCCCGGACAGGACCCAAATCAGCCCCAGCATTTT
CDR3: CASSPSPGQDPNQPQHF

V: TRBV5-4
D: NA
size: NA
J: TRBJ1-1
DNA: TGTGCCAGCAGCTCCCAGGGATTCCCTGAAGCTTTCTTT
CDR3: CASSSQGFPEAFF

V: TRBV6-6
D: TRBD1
size: many
J: TRBJ1-1
DNA: TGTGCCAGCAGCCAGGGACAGGGACTGTGGGCTTTCTTT
CDR3: CASSQGQGLWAFF

V: TRBV5-4
D: NA
size: NA
J: TRBJ1-6
DNA: TGTGCCAGCAGCTTGATGGGCGCTGGACATCTGGATTCACCCCTCCACTTT
CDR3: CASSLMGAGHLDSPLHF

V: TRBV6-5
D: NA
size: NA
J: TRBJ2-7
DNA: TGTGCCAGCCATTGGCGGGTGGACGAGCAGTACTTC
CDR3: CASHWRVDEQYF

V: TRBV7-9
D: TRBD1
size: NA
J: TRBJ1-1
DNA: TGTGCCAGCAGCTTGTGGACAGGTGGCTGGAACACTGAAGCTTTCTTT
CDR3: CASSLWTGGWNTEAFF

V: TRBV7-8
D: TRBD1
size: few
J: TRBJ1-1
DNA: TGTGCCAGCAGCTTAGGTACAGGGGTAATAGTGGAAGCTTTCTTT
CDR3: CASSLGTGVIVEAFF

V: TRBV19
D: NA
size: NA
J: TRBJ2-3
DNA: TGTGCCAGTTCCACGTCAGACACAGATACGCAGTATTTT
CDR3: CASSTSDTDTQYF

V: TRBV30
D: NA
size: medium-sized
J: TRBJ1-1
DNA: TGTGCCTGGAGGTTCCCGGCAGGGGACCTGAACACTGAAGCTTTCTTT
CDR3: CAWRFPAGDLNTEAFF

V: TRBV12-5
D: NA
size: NA
J: TRBJ1-3
DNA: TGTGCTAGTGGTTTCAGGGGCTCTGGAAACACCATATATTTT
CDR3: CASGFRGSGNTIYF

V: TRBV5-1
D: TRBD2
size: NA
J: TRBJ2-1
DNA: TGCGCCAGCAGCCCCAGGGGCCTAGCGGGAGCCGGTGAGCAGTTCTTC
CDR3: CASSPRGLAGAGEQFF

V: TRBV6-4
D: NA
size: NA
J: TRBJ1-2
DNA: TGTGCCAGCAGTGACTCTGCGGGGGCCGGGGCCCGGGGCTACACCTTC
CDR3: CASSDSAGAGARGYTF

V: TRBV18
D: TRBD1
size: NA
J: TRBJ1-4
DNA: TGTGCCAGCTCACTGGACAGGAAGAATGAAAAACTGTTTTTT
CDR3: CASSLDRKNEKLFF

V: TRBV14
D: NA
size: NA
J: TRBJ1-2
DNA: TGTGCCAGCAGACCTACAGGCCAAAGCTCCTATGGCTACACCTTC
CDR3: CASRPTGQSSYGYTF

V: TRBV11-3
D: TRBD1
size: NA
J: TRBJ2-5
DNA: TGTGCCAGCAGCCAGGGACAGCAGGTAGAAGAGACCCAGTACTTC
CDR3: CASSQGQQVEETQYF

V: TRBV5-1
D: NA
size: NA
J: TRBJ1-2
DNA: TGCGCCAGCAGCTTGGGGCGGGGGGCAATGGATGGCTACACCTTC
CDR3: CASSLGRGAMDGYTF

V: TRBV9
D: TRBD1
size: NA
J: TRBJ2-5
DNA: TGTGCCAGCAGCGTAGCTACAGGGGTCCAAGAGACCCAGTACTTC
CDR3: CASSVATGVQETQYF

V: TRBV6-5
D: TRBD1
size: NA
J: TRBJ1-1
DNA: TGTGCCAGCAGTTACACCCGGACAGGGGAAACTGAAGCTTTCTTT
CDR3: CASSYTRTGETEAFF

V: TRBV15
D: TRBD1
size: NA
J: TRBJ2-7
DNA: TGTGCCACCAGCACCTACCTAGACAGGGCCTACGAGCAGTACTTC
CDR3: CATSTYLDRAYEQYF

V: TRBV6-5
D: NA
size: NA
J: TRBJ1-5
DNA: NA
CDR3: CASSSSRVYSNQPQHF

V: TRBV21-1
D: NA
size: NA
J: TRBJ1-3
DNA: TGTGCCAGCAAGGCAGACAGGGTCCGGTTAAGCTCTGGAAACACCATATATTTT
CDR3: CASKADRVRLSSGNTIYF

V: TRBV19
D: TRBD1
size: few
J: TRBJ1-3
DNA: TGTGCCAGTACCGAAGATTGGACAGGGAGGCGTAGGACCATATATTTT
CDR3: CASTEDWTGRRRTIYF

V: TRBV27
D: TRBD2
size: few
J: TRBJ2-7
DNA: TGTGCCAGCAGTCGCTACGGGACTAGCGGGATGTACGAGCAGTACTTC
CDR3: CASSRYGTSGMYEQYF

V: TRBV5-1
D: NA
size: few
J: TRBJ2-7
DNA: TGCGCCAGCAGCTTGAATGCGGGGACCTACGAGCAGTACTTC
CDR3: CASSLNAGTYEQYF

V: TRBV6-2/TRBV6-3
D: TRBD1
size: NA
J: TRBJ2-3
DNA: TGTGCCAGCAGTTACGGGGACAGGGGGGCAGATACGCAGTATTTT
CDR3: CASSYGDRGADTQYF

V: TRBV4-1
D: TRBD1
size: NA
J: TRBJ2-7
DNA: TGCGCCAGCAGCCAAGACCCAGGGGGAGTCTACGAGCAGTACTTC
CDR3: CASSQDPGGVYEQYF

V: TRBV11-2
D: NA
size: few
J: TRBJ1-2
DNA: TGTGCCAGCAACTACGGGGGGCTCTATGGCTACACCTTC
CDR3: CASNYGGLYGYTF

V: TRBV3-1/TRBV3-2
D: TRBD2
size: NA
J: TRBJ2-7
DNA: TGTGCCAGCAGCAAAACAAGGGGAGCGGGAGGGACCCCCACCTACGAGCAGTACTTC
CDR3: CASSKTRGAGGTPTYEQYF